These 8 T cell receptor beta chains were all obtained from the same sample, sequenced in a study of OX40 agonist ivuxolimab in advanced cancers. Measured with immunoSEQ multiplex PCR; TCRdb has only the in-frame clones, and not every one. The table includes some 74,000 clones, about 85% detected once. The sample consisted of CD4+ or CD8+ T cells sorted from blood, taken in a trial of the OX40 agonist ivuxolimab. All receptors come from an adult with an advanced solid tumor such as melanoma, head and neck, liver or kidney cancer.

This sequence joins TRBV28 and TRBJ1-1; D is ambiguous. The CDR3 loop spans 15 amino acids. V was clipped by 3 bases and J by 2 bases, with 13 bases between them. Germline V gene lookup returns CDR1 MDHEN and CDR2 SYDVKM. CDR3 bases: TGTGCCAGCAGTTTCTTGGGTCTATTCAACACTGAAGCTTTCTTT. Translated: CASSFLGLFNTEAFF. Looking up the rest from reference TRBV28 and TRBJ1-1 gives the full variable domain: DVKVTQSSRYLVKRTGEKVFLECVQDMDHENMFWYRQDPGLGLRLIYFSYDVKMKEKGDIPEGYSVSREKKERFSLILESASTNQTSMYLCASSFLGLFNTEAFFGQGTRLTVV.

The chain links TRBV4-2 to TRBJ1-4; 7 bases are shared with TRBD1. V was pared by 3 bases and J by 4 bases, with 5 bases of the junction left unmatched. This CDR3 spans 15 amino acids. Looked up from germline, CDR1 is LGHNA and CDR2 is YNFKEQ. CDR3 sequence: CASSQRQGGNEKLFF. The CDR3 nucleotides are TGTGCCAGCAGCCAGAGACAGGGAGGTAATGAAAAACTGTTTTTT.

The CDR3 sequence: CASSLPQEETQYF. For the CDR3, the DNA is TGTGCCAGCAGCTTACCCCAGGAAGAGACCCAGTACTTC. The V gene is TRBV7-2, the J gene TRBJ2-5; D is unclear. The V gene's germline CDR1 is SGHTA and CDR2 FQGNSA. The CDR3 covers 13 residues. V lost 2 bases and J lost 3, with 7 bases in between.

This clone was detected once. This chain links TRBV18 with TRBJ2-5, with a tentative D call TRBD1 (6 bases). CDR1 KGHSH and CDR2 LQKENI come from the germline V gene. V lost 3 bases, J lost 4 bases, and 15 bases lay in between. The CDR3 is 15 amino acids. The CDR3 DNA is TGTGCCAGCTCACCTAGACAGGTGAAAGCAGAGACCCAGTACTTC. The encoded protein is CASSPRQVKAETQYF.

This rearrangement joins TRBV7-8 to TRBJ2-7; D is unresolved. The germline V gene has CDR1 SGHVS and CDR2 FQNEAQ. The CDR3 loop spans 16 amino acids. Trimming took off 6 bases at V and 2 bases at J, with 20 bases between the two ends. CDR3 DNA: TGTGCCAGCAGGCCATCTCCCCTTTCGGCGGCCTACGAGCAGTACTTC. As protein: CASRPSPLSAAYEQYF.

As for this clone: At one of its ends the junction is not consistent with the germline gene, which may arise from a read error. The V call is TRBV7-7, the J call TRBJ2-1; 10 bases are shared with TRBD1. Germline CDR1 is SSHAT and CDR2 is FNYEAQ (reference sequence). This CDR3 has 16 amino acids. The CDR3: CASSREFRQGANEQFF. CDR3 in DNA: TGTGCTAGCAGCCGCGAGTTTCGACAGGGGGCAAATGAGCAGTTCTTC.

The chain carries TRBV5-1 and TRBJ1-5, with TRBD1 as a possible D gene (5 bases). The CDR3 runs to 14 residues. The ends were cut back, 4 bases at V and 4 bases at J, with 12 bases in the middle. From germline, CDR1 is SGHRS and CDR2 YFSETQ. CDR3 sequence: CASSRSGGNQPQHF. CDR3 bases: TGCGCCAGCAGCCGTTCTGGGGGTAATCAGCCCCAGCATTTT.

This clone was detected only once. The chain links TRBV9 to TRBJ2-5, with a possible D match to TRBD2 (5 bases). The CDR3 covers 13 residues. Germline loops: CDR1 SGDLS, CDR2 YYNGEE. Deletions cut 0 bases from V and 4 bases from J, with 7 bases between. The CDR3 region has the DNA TGTGCCAGCAGCGTAGTAGGAGGAGAGACCCAGTACTTC. Protein sequence: CASSVVGGETQYF.